The present T cell receptor beta chain was sequenced within a study of blood T cell repertoires in COVID-19. Study overall: Samples representing acute and convalescent COVID-19 were sourced from the United States, Italy and Spain. In each case, the material was cDNA or gDNA derived from T cells, B-cell-depleted T cells, or PBMCs.

This clone showed up just a few times. Original processing methods: How many nucleated cells were present was estimated from reference gene primer amplification. The table came from immunoSEQ multiplex PCR; TCRdb's copy has only in-frame clones and leaves some out. V, J and clone size derive from that table, while D and trimming were established from the DNA sequence. The profile shows about 240,000 clones, about 86% of them singletons. The TCR was taken from a man in his sixties with acute or convalescent COVID-19. Sample: peripheral blood.

The CDR3 DNA sequence: TGTGCCAGTAGTAGTCAGCATGGGGGCTCCGGTCCCACAGATACGCAGTATTTT. Protein sequence: CASSSQHGGSGPTDTQYF. The chain carries TRBV19 and TRBJ2-3; a weak D match, TRBD1 (6 bases). The V and J ends lost 4 bases and 2 bases respectively, with 22 bases between them. Germline V lookup: CDR1 LNHDA, CDR2 SQIVND (reference sequence). There are 18 residues in the CDR3.